One and the same sample provided the 18 T cell receptor beta chains below, sequenced in a study of blood T cell repertoires in COVID-19. The repertoire was sequenced with immunoSEQ multiplex PCR; TCRdb's copy has only in-frame clones and lacks some. Found here are roughly 53,000 clones, about 85% of them singletons; the top ten hold approximately 15%. Sequencing was carried out using peripheral blood. The receptors were gathered from a human donor in a cohort sampled during active COVID-19.

J is TRBJ1-1 and V is TRBV6-5; D might be TRBD1 (5 bases). The CDR3 totals 11 residues. Germline-derived CDR1 and CDR2 are MNHEY and SVGAGI. V shed 9 bases and J shed 5 bases, with 10 bases lying between them. The CDR3 sequence: CASDSRTEAFF. The CDR3 DNA follows: TGTGCCAGTGACAGTAGGACTGAAGCTTTCTTT.

Remarks on this clone: Mismatch with germline at one junction end may stem from a read error. V is TRBV25-1 and J is TRBJ1-1; D is perhaps TRBD1 (6 bases). The CDR3 covers 15 residues. Germline V CDR1 and CDR2: MGHDK, SYGVNS. DNA of the CDR3: TGTGCCAGCAGTGGGCAACAGGGTGTGAAGACTGAAGCTTTCTTT. This encodes CASSGQQGVKTEAFF.

The chain couples TRBV11-2 to TRBJ1-2; 8 nucleotides line up with TRBD1. The junction had 13 bases not matched to a gene; V was cut back by 4 bases and J by 6 bases. Germline-derived CDR1 and CDR2 are SGHAT and FQNNGV. The CDR3 sequence is 16 residues long. The CDR3 sequence is CASSSPRTGRRDGYTF. The CDR3 DNA is TGTGCCAGCAGCTCTCCGAGGACAGGGAGGAGGGATGGCTACACCTTC.

This chain connects TRBV27 to TRBJ2-7; 10 bases match TRBD2. This CDR3 contains 16 residues. Germline V lookup: CDR1 MNHEY, CDR2 SMNVEV (reference sequence). V lost 1 base and J lost 6; bases outside the gene matches: 9. The CDR3 region is CASSLYPPSGSTEQYF. CDR3 DNA: TGTGCCAGCAGTTTATATCCCCCTAGCGGGAGTACCGAGCAGTACTTC.

The V call is TRBV7-2, the J call TRBJ2-5; TRBD2 is a possible D gene (5 bases). The germline V and J ends were trimmed by 5 bases and 5 bases, with 12 bases remaining between them. CDR1 SGHTA and CDR2 FQGNSA come from the germline V gene. The CDR3 covers 13 residues. Here the CDR3 DNA reads TGTGCCAGCAGCCAGACGTCGGGGGAGACCCAGTACTTC. Translated: CASSQTSGETQYF. Variable domain in full (rest from reference TRBV7-2 and TRBJ2-5): GAGVSQSPSNKVTEKGKDVELRCDPISGHTALYWYRQSLGQGLEFLIYFQGNSAPDKSGLPSDRFSAERTGGSVSTLTIQRTQQEDSAVYLCASSQTSGETQYFGPGTRLLVL.

This chain uses TRBV2 with TRBJ2-7, with 8 bases identical to TRBD1. CDR3 length: 12 residues. V dropped 8 bases and J dropped 5; count of bases not matched to a gene: 5. Germline CDR1 is SNHLY and CDR2 is FYNNEI. The CDR3 DNA sequence: TGTGCCAGCGACAGGGGATTTGACGAGCAGTACTTC. Translating gives CASDRGFDEQYF. Full variable domain (outside the CDR3, taken from reference TRBV2 and TRBJ2-7): EPEVTQTPSHQVTQMGQEVILRCVPISNHLYFYWYRQILGQKVEFLVSFYNNEISEKSEIFDDQFSVERPDGSNFTLKIRSTKLEDSAMYFCASDRGFDEQYFGPGTRLTVT.

This clone was seen a handful of times. The rearrangement uses TRBV20-1 and TRBJ1-3; 7 nucleotides align to TRBD1. Germline V gene data show CDR1 as DFQATT and CDR2 as SNEGSKA (reference sequence). The CDR3 has 16 residues. With V trimmed by 3 bases and J by 1 base, 9 bases remained unmatched. The chain's CDR3 is CSASGGTGVSGNTIYF. The CDR3 nucleotides are TGCAGTGCTAGTGGGGGCACAGGGGTTTCTGGAAACACCATATATTTT.

The rearrangement joins TRBV7-3 to TRBJ2-1; 13 bases agree with TRBD2. The CDR3 is 18 residues long. V trimming: 5 bases; J trimming: 1 base; junction bases outside the gene matches: 8. The V gene's germline CDR1 is SGHTA and CDR2 FQGTGA. CDR3 DNA sequence: TGTGCCAGCAGCCCACTAGCGGGAGGGCGCCAATCCTACAATGAGCAGTTCTTC. This sequence encodes CASSPLAGGRQSYNEQFF.

This rearrangement joins TRBV6-5 to TRBJ2-7; 7 bases map to TRBD1. The CDR3 runs to 13 residues. Germline lookup yields CDR1 MNHEY and CDR2 SVGAGI. The V gene end was trimmed by 5 bases and the J gene end by 2 bases; junction bases not matched to a gene: 3. The CDR3 bases are TGTGCCAGCAGTAGACAGGGTCCCTACGAGCAGTACTTC. It translates to CASSRQGPYEQYF.

This rearrangement joins TRBV12-3 or TRBV12-4 to TRBJ1-1; 9 bases are shared with TRBD1. The V segment lost 4 bases and the J segment 3 bases; nucleotides outside the gene matches: 0. CDR3 size: 13 residues. DNA for the CDR3: TGTGCCAGCAGTTGGACAGGGGACACTGAAGCTTTCTTT. It is translated as CASSWTGDTEAFF.

The chain has TRBV20-1 and TRBJ2-3, with D possibly being TRBD2 (6 bases). Per germline, CDR1 DFQATT and CDR2 SNEGSKA (reference sequence). V was pared by 3 bases and J by 4 bases, with 14 bases between. This CDR3 comprises 14 residues. The CDR3 region has the DNA TGCAGTGCTAGTGTTCGGGAGCAGGCAGATACGCAGTATTTT. Amino acid sequence: CSASVREQADTQYF.

CDR3 DNA sequence: TGTGCCAGCATTCTCGGCTGGCGGGGGAACCAAGAGACCCAGTACTTC. Encoded protein: CASILGWRGNQETQYF. The genes are TRBV7-9 and TRBJ2-5; 7 bases match TRBD2. Germline CDR1 reads SEHNR; CDR2 reads FQNEAQ (reference sequence). This CDR3 is 16 amino acids long. Unmatched junction bases numbered 11, after V lost 7 bases and J lost 0 bases.

The chain has TRBV29-1 and TRBJ1-1; 7 bases agree with TRBD1. V lost 7 bases and J lost 0; bases outside the gene matches: 5. This CDR3 has 13 amino acids. The V gene's germline CDR1 is SQVTM and CDR2 ANQGSEA. The CDR3 protein is CSETGQMNTEAFF. The CDR3 region has the DNA TGCAGCGAGACGGGACAGATGAACACTGAAGCTTTCTTT.

This chain uses TRBV7-9 with TRBJ1-1, with D hard to call. V gave up 1 base and J gave up 6 bases, with 12 bases separating them. The CDR3 runs to 14 residues. Germline assignment: CDR1 SEHNR and CDR2 FQNEAQ (reference sequence). The CDR3 DNA reads as TGTGCCAGCAGCTTAGACCCAACCCGGGCTGAAGCTTTCTTT. It codes for CASSLDPTRAEAFF.

This clone has only one observation. This chain connects TRBV7-2 to TRBJ2-5; weak D call: TRBD2 (6 bases). CDR1 SGHTA and CDR2 FQGNSA come from the germline V gene. This CDR3 contains 16 residues. The germline V and J ends were trimmed by 1 base and 0 bases, with 12 bases remaining between them. The CDR3 region has the DNA TGTGCCAGCAGCTTAGGGAGGGGCTCGTACCAAGAGACCCAGTACTTC. It is translated as CASSLGRGSYQETQYF.

V is TRBV10-3 and J is TRBJ2-7; 7 bases map to TRBD2. From germline, CDR1 is ENHRY and CDR2 SYGVKD. The CDR3 is made up of 13 amino acids. The J segment lost 6 bases and the V segment lost 2 bases, leaving 4 bases of the junction unmatched. CDR3 in amino acids: CAISERLAAEQYF. DNA for the CDR3: TGTGCCATCAGTGAGCGGCTAGCGGCCGAGCAGTACTTC.

The chain recombines TRBV9 with TRBJ2-3; D is possibly TRBD1 (5 bases). Germline-derived CDR1 and CDR2 are SGDLS and YYNGEE. V gave up 3 bases and J gave up 4 bases, with 15 bases separating them. The CDR3 runs to 15 residues. The CDR3 sequence: CASSAQGALADTQYF. The DNA of the CDR3 is TGTGCCAGCAGCGCCCAAGGGGCCCTCGCAGATACGCAGTATTTT.

This clone was found once. The CDR3 coding sequence is TGTGCCAGCAACCCGGGACAGGGCAGGGATACGCAGTATTTT. Amino acid sequence: CASNPGQGRDTQYF. This chain uses TRBV6-6 with TRBJ2-3, with TRBD1 matching 9 bases. The CDR3 is 14 amino acids. Germline V gives CDR1 MNHNY, CDR2 SVGAGI (reference sequence). V lost 7 bases and J lost 6; bases outside the gene matches: 8.